The rows below give T cell receptor beta chains drawn from one sample of a study of blood T cell repertoires in COVID-19. Only in-frame clones appear in the TCRdb table, and some are missing; sequencing was by immunoSEQ multiplex PCR. The top ten hold around 3.3% of the sample, which has under 150,000 clones, roughly nine tenths seen once. The sample was peripheral blood. These receptors came from a woman aged 55-69 years with active COVID-19. Each CDR3 is given with its conserved first and last residue. D genes are given only for firm matches. The listing skips clone size in some rows; elsewhere it reads once, few, many or a size class.

J gene: TRBJ2-7
V gene: TRBV10-2
clone size: -
D gene: -
CDR3 DNA: TGCGCCAGCAGTGAGTCGTCCTTAACTTCCGAGCAGTACTTC
CDR3 protein: CASSESSLTSEQYF

J gene: TRBJ1-1
V gene: TRBV28
clone size: -
D gene: -
CDR3 DNA: TGTGCCAGCAGTTCCACAGGGAGCATGAACACTGAAGCTTTCTTT
CDR3 protein: CASSSTGSMNTEAFF

J gene: TRBJ1-5
V gene: TRBV24-1
clone size: once
D gene: -
CDR3 DNA: TGTGCCACCAGTGACCAAGATACAGGTGGCAATCAGCCCCAGCATTTT
CDR3 protein: CATSDQDTGGNQPQHF

J gene: TRBJ2-3
V gene: TRBV9
clone size: -
D gene: TRBD2
CDR3 DNA: TGTGCCAGCAGCCCAGAGGGACTAGCGGATACGCAGTATTTT
CDR3 protein: CASSPEGLADTQYF

J gene: TRBJ2-2
V gene: TRBV7-8
clone size: -
D gene: -
CDR3 DNA: TGTGCCAGCAGCCCAATAAGCGGTCGCACCGGGGAGCTGTTTTTT
CDR3 protein: CASSPISGRTGELFF

J gene: TRBJ1-2
V gene: TRBV28
clone size: -
D gene: TRBD1
CDR3 DNA: TGTGCCAGCAGTGGGATAACGTTGCGGGACAGGGGTACGAATGGCTACACCTTC
CDR3 protein: CASSGITLRDRGTNGYTF

J gene: TRBJ2-1
V gene: TRBV7-3
clone size: -
D gene: TRBD2
CDR3 DNA: TGTGCCAGCAGCCCCCGACTAGCGGGAGTAGGCGGTGAGCAGTTCTTC
CDR3 protein: CASSPRLAGVGGEQFF

J gene: TRBJ1-5
V gene: TRBV19
clone size: few
D gene: -
CDR3 DNA: TGTGCCAGTAGTCCCTCGGGACACTACAATCAGCCCCAGCATTTT
CDR3 protein: CASSPSGHYNQPQHF

J gene: TRBJ2-7
V gene: TRBV4-1
clone size: -
D gene: TRBD1
CDR3 DNA: TGCGCCAGCAGCTCCGGGACAGGCTACGAGCAGTACTTC
CDR3 protein: CASSSGTGYEQYF

J gene: TRBJ2-3
V gene: TRBV11-3
clone size: -
D gene: -
CDR3 DNA: TGTGCCAGCAGCTTGACCGGGAGCACCACAGATACGCAGTATTTT
CDR3 protein: CASSLTGSTTDTQYF

J gene: TRBJ2-7
V gene: TRBV27
clone size: -
D gene: -
CDR3 DNA: TGTGCCAGCAGCCGCGGTCCGGGTCAAAAACTGAACGAGCAGTACTTC
CDR3 protein: CASSRGPGQKLNEQYF

J gene: TRBJ2-2
V gene: TRBV7-9
clone size: few
D gene: TRBD1
CDR3 DNA: TGTGCCAGCAGCTTAGGACCGGACAGGGATGAGACCGGGGAGCTGTTTTTT
CDR3 protein: CASSLGPDRDETGELFF

J gene: TRBJ2-3
V gene: TRBV2
clone size: -
D gene: -
CDR3 DNA: TGTGCCACCGCAGAAAGGGACTTGGGCACAGATACGCAGTATTTT
CDR3 protein: CATAERDLGTDTQYF

J gene: TRBJ2-7
V gene: TRBV6-5
clone size: -
D gene: -
CDR3 DNA: TGTGCCAGCAGTTACTCCCTGAGCCGCGAGCAGTACTTC
CDR3 protein: CASSYSLSREQYF

J gene: TRBJ1-4
V gene: TRBV27
clone size: -
D gene: -
CDR3 DNA: TGTGCCAGCAGTTTAGGGCGACTAGGCTATGAAAAACTGTTTTTT
CDR3 protein: CASSLGRLGYEKLFF

J gene: TRBJ1-2
V gene: TRBV7-2
clone size: -
D gene: -
CDR3 DNA: TGTGCCAGCAGCCCCCCGACAGGTGGTGGCTACACCTTC
CDR3 protein: CASSPPTGGGYTF

J gene: TRBJ1-2
V gene: TRBV4-1
clone size: once
D gene: -
CDR3 DNA: TGCGCCAGCAGCCACTCGGGACAACTAATGGGCTACACCTTC
CDR3 protein: CASSHSGQLMGYTF

J gene: TRBJ2-5
V gene: TRBV5-6
clone size: once
D gene: -
CDR3 DNA: TGTGCCAGCAGCTGGGAGAGGGAGACCCAGTACTTC
CDR3 protein: CASSWERETQYF

J gene: TRBJ1-1
V gene: TRBV9
clone size: -
D gene: TRBD1
CDR3 DNA: TGTGCCAGCAGCGTACAGGGGGCTAGCACTGAAGCTTTCTTT
CDR3 protein: CASSVQGASTEAFF

J gene: TRBJ1-5
V gene: TRBV3-1/TRBV3-2
clone size: -
D gene: -
CDR3 DNA: TGTGCCAGCAGCCCCGACCCAGGCCCCGGTTATTATAGCAATCAGCCCCAGCATTTT
CDR3 protein: CASSPDPGPGYYSNQPQHF